Shown below are 30 T cell receptor beta chains from a single sample sequenced in a study of T cell responses to AZD1222 COVID-19 vaccine. Some clones are missing from TCRdb's copy, which holds only in-frame ones; the method was immunoSEQ multiplex PCR. The sample has 150,000 to 200,000 clones; 85% to 95% are singletons. Sequenced here: peripheral blood, sampled on day 0 of AZD1222 vaccination. The receptors stem from an adult in good health.

V usage is TRBV4-3 and J usage is TRBJ2-7, with 8 positions matching TRBD2. V lost 4 bases, J lost 0 bases, and 5 bases stayed unmatched. CDR1 and CDR2 (germline): LGHNA, YSLEER. The CDR3 loop spans 15 amino acids. This CDR3 reads CASSLRSGSSYEQYF. In DNA, the CDR3 is TGCGCCAGCAGCCTAAGGAGCGGGAGCTCCTACGAGCAGTACTTC.

The rearrangement links TRBV19 to TRBJ1-4, with 8 positions matching TRBD1. Germline V gene sequence: CDR1 LNHDA, CDR2 SQIVND (reference sequence). The ends lost 8 bases at V and 5 bases at J; junction bases unmatched: 4. The CDR3 runs 13 residues. CDR3 protein: CASSTGGNEKLFF. DNA for the CDR3: TGTGCCAGTTCCACAGGGGGGAATGAAAAACTGTTTTTT.

This clone was seen just once. This chain links TRBV30 with TRBJ1-2; D uncertain. The CDR3 consists of 14 residues. The V and J ends lost 1 base and 2 bases respectively, with 11 bases between them. The germline V gene encodes CDR1 GTSNPN and CDR2 SVGIG (reference sequence). For the CDR3, the DNA is TGTGCCTGGAGTGGACGGAGCTTAAACTATGGCTACACCTTC. Protein product: CAWSGRSLNYGYTF.

The chain has TRBV30 and TRBJ2-7, with TRBD1 as a possible D gene (6 bases). The CDR3 is 12 residues long. Between the trimmed V and J ends, which lost 7 bases and 0 bases, there was a span of 10 bases. CDR1 is GTSNPN, CDR2 SVGIG, per germline (reference sequence). The CDR3 sequence: CALQGGSYEQYF. Here the CDR3 DNA reads TGTGCCTTACAGGGCGGCTCCTACGAGCAGTACTTC.

V is TRBV3-1 (or the pseudogene TRBV3-2) and J is TRBJ1-2; TRBD1 matches 10 bases. The trim removed 0 bases at V and 8 bases at J, leaving 9 bases unmatched. The germline gives CDR1 LGHDT, CDR2 YNNKEL (reference sequence). The CDR3 is 16 residues long. CDR3 DNA sequence: TGTGCCAGCAGCCAAGAGAGCGGGTGGACAGGGGGGGGCTACACCTTC. Its translation is CASSQESGWTGGGYTF.

The count of this clone is one. This chain links TRBV7-9 with TRBJ1-5; D gene ambiguous. This CDR3 comprises 13 residues. CDR1 and CDR2 from the germline V gene are SEHNR and FQNEAQ (reference sequence). The ends were cut back, 3 bases at V and 5 bases at J, with 8 bases in the middle. The CDR3 sequence: CASSFNSDQPQHF. The CDR3 DNA reads as TGTGCCAGCAGCTTTAACTCAGATCAGCCCCAGCATTTT.

The chain is built from TRBV19 and TRBJ1-1, with 10 bases lining up with TRBD1. The junction had 11 bases not matched to a gene; V was cut back by 7 bases and J by 9 bases. The CDR3 loop spans 14 amino acids. Per germline, CDR1 LNHDA and CDR2 SQIVND (reference sequence). The DNA for the CDR3 is TGTGCCAGTACCTATCCGGGACAGGGGCAGAAAGCTTTCTTT. This gives the protein CASTYPGQGQKAFF. The full variable domain, rest sourced from reference TRBV19 and TRBJ1-1, is DGGITQSPKYLFRKEGQNVTLSCEQNLNHDAMYWYRQDPGQGLRLIYYSQIVNDFQKGDIAEGYSVSREKKESFPLTVTSAQKNPTAFYLCASTYPGQGQKAFFGQGTRLTVV.

This clone was observed a handful of times. The genes are TRBV5-8 and TRBJ1-5; unclear D gene. CDR1 and CDR2 from the germline V gene are SGHTS and YDEGEE. This CDR3 contains 12 residues. Deletions cut 2 bases from V and 7 bases from J, with 7 bases between. The CDR3 protein is CASSLPKQPQHF. CDR3 sequence (DNA): TGTGCCAGCAGCTTACCGAAACAGCCCCAGCATTTT.

This chain joins TRBV19 and TRBJ2-1; 13 nucleotides align to TRBD2. Germline trimming cut 9 bases from V and 8 bases from J; bases unmatched to any gene: 22. This CDR3 contains 19 residues. Germline V gene sequence: CDR1 LNHDA, CDR2 SQIVND (reference sequence). The CDR3 nucleotides read TGTGCCAGCTCCACTGGTCGGACTAGCGGGAGTCTGATTTACGATGAGCAGTTCTTC. Amino acid sequence: CASSTGRTSGSLIYDEQFF. Full variable domain (missing parts from reference TRBV19 and TRBJ2-1): DGGITQSPKYLFRKEGQNVTLSCEQNLNHDAMYWYRQDPGQGLRLIYYSQIVNDFQKGDIAEGYSVSREKKESFPLTVTSAQKNPTAFYLCASSTGRTSGSLIYDEQFFGPGTRLTVL.

This chain joins TRBV28 and TRBJ2-7; 9 bases line up with TRBD2. V was pared by 5 bases and J by 2 bases, with 10 bases of the junction left unmatched. CDR1 and CDR2 (germline): MDHEN, SYDVKM. This CDR3 region has 16 residues. The CDR3 spells CASSGPALAGTYEQYF. DNA of the CDR3: TGTGCCAGCAGTGGACCTGCGCTAGCGGGAACCTACGAGCAGTACTTC.

The V and J genes are TRBV5-1 and TRBJ2-6; D possibly corresponds to TRBD1 (6 bases). The germline V and J ends were trimmed by 4 bases and 0 bases, with 14 bases remaining between them. CDR3 length: 17 residues. From germline, CDR1 is SGHRS and CDR2 YFSETQ. This chain's CDR3 is CASSVLQGSSGANVLTF. CDR3 nucleotide sequence: TGCGCCAGCAGCGTGCTTCAGGGGAGCTCTGGGGCCAACGTCCTGACTTTC.

This rearrangement joins TRBV7-2 to TRBJ1-5; D is undetermined. The CDR3 length is 15 residues. V was cut by 1 base and J by 4 bases, with 11 bases left in between. From germline, CDR1 is SGHTA and CDR2 FQGNSA. In DNA form, the CDR3 reads TGTGCCAGCAGCTTAGTAAGCCGCCCGAATCAGCCCCAGCATTTT. It specifies CASSLVSRPNQPQHF.

The gene calls are TRBV28 and TRBJ1-4; no reliable D call. Germline lookup yields CDR1 MDHEN and CDR2 SYDVKM. This CDR3 is built from 14 residues. The V and J ends lost 4 bases and 6 bases respectively, with 12 bases between them. The CDR3 nucleotides read TGTGCCAGCAGTTCTTTAGAGGGATATGAAAAACTGTTTTTT. Residues: CASSSLEGYEKLFF.

This chain uses TRBV19 with TRBJ1-1; maybe TRBD1 (5 bases). Germline loops: CDR1 LNHDA, CDR2 SQIVND (reference sequence). This CDR3 region has 14 residues. Between the trimmed V and J ends, which lost 7 bases and 11 bases, there was a span of 23 bases. The CDR3 here is CASTPDTRRVVAFF. In DNA form, the CDR3 reads TGTGCCAGTACCCCGGACACCAGGCGGGTGGTTGCTTTCTTT.

The chain uses TRBV5-1 and TRBJ1-6; no definite D call. V lost 1 base and J 14 bases, leaving 16 bases between the germline ends. Per the germline V gene, CDR1 is SGHRS and CDR2 is YFSETQ. The length of the CDR3 is 14 residues. CDR3 in DNA: TGCGCCAGCAGCTTGTTCGGCCAGGCTTTCACCCTCCACTTT. Residues: CASSLFGQAFTLHF.

This clone appeared a single time. The chain couples TRBV6-4 to TRBJ2-1; D possibly corresponds to TRBD2 (5 bases). With 6 bases removed from V and 0 bases from J, the gap between germline ends came to 15 bases. CDR1 and CDR2 (germline): MRHNA, SNTAGT. The CDR3 runs to 16 residues. CDR3 in amino acids: CASSVRAEFSYNEQFF. CDR3 sequence (DNA): TGTGCCAGCAGCGTAAGAGCGGAGTTCTCCTACAATGAGCAGTTCTTC.

The V call is TRBV6-6, the J call TRBJ1-2, with 8 bases that match TRBD1. CDR3 length: 13 amino acids. With V trimmed by 6 bases and J by 8 bases, 8 bases remained unmatched. The germline CDR1 and CDR2 sequences are MNHNY and SVGAGI (reference sequence). Here the CDR3 reads CASRDRALGGYTF. In DNA, the CDR3 is TGTGCCAGCAGGGACAGGGCCCTCGGAGGCTACACCTTC.

The chain combines TRBV9 with TRBJ2-5; D is ambiguous. CDR3 length: 14 amino acids. Deletions cut 2 bases from V and 7 bases from J, with 15 bases between. Per germline, CDR1 SGDLS and CDR2 YYNGEE. DNA for the CDR3: TGTGCCAGCAGCGTGGGTTCCCAGCTCGGGACCCAGTACTTC. Translating it yields CASSVGSQLGTQYF.

This rearrangement joins TRBV28 to TRBJ2-4; TRBD1 matches 9 bases. The CDR3 runs 13 residues. In germline, CDR1 is MDHEN, CDR2 SYDVKM. J gave up 7 bases and V 6 bases, and 4 bases lay outside the gene matches. The CDR3 protein is CASRGTGRNIQYF. CDR3 sequence (DNA): TGTGCCAGCAGGGGGACAGGGAGGAACATTCAGTACTTC. Combining the CDR3 with reference TRBV28 and TRBJ2-4 gives the whole variable domain DVKVTQSSRYLVKRTGEKVFLECVQDMDHENMFWYRQDPGLGLRLIYFSYDVKMKEKGDIPEGYSVSREKKERFSLILESASTNQTSMYLCASRGTGRNIQYFGAGTRLSVL.

V usage is TRBV5-8 and J usage is TRBJ1-2; D unclear. The germline CDR1 and CDR2 sequences are SGHTS and YDEGEE. V lost 6 bases and J lost 1, with 10 bases in between. The CDR3 is 13 residues long. The CDR3 DNA sequence: TGTGCCAGCAACCCGGCCAGTAACTATGGCTACACCTTC. This codes for CASNPASNYGYTF.

The V gene is TRBV6-5, the J gene TRBJ2-5; 8 positions agree with TRBD2. V trimming: 6 bases; J trimming: 4 bases; junction bases outside the gene matches: 4. Germline V gene data show CDR1 as MNHEY and CDR2 as SVGAGI. The CDR3 extends over 13 amino acids. The CDR3 DNA reads TGTGCCAGCAGGGGAAGCGGGAGAGAGACCCAGTACTTC. Protein sequence: CASRGSGRETQYF.

J is TRBJ1-3 and V is TRBV12-5, with D possibly being TRBD1 (5 bases). Germline CDR1 reads LGHNT; CDR2 reads FRNRAP. The V gene lost 6 bases and the J gene lost 3 bases, with 18 bases spanning the gap. This CDR3 is built from 16 residues. Here the CDR3 DNA reads TGTGCTAGTGGCCTTGACGGGGGAGGGTATGGAAACACCATATATTTT. Protein product: CASGLDGGGYGNTIYF.

This clone appeared a few times. J is TRBJ1-1 and V is TRBV19, with D hard to call. CDR1 and CDR2 from the germline V gene are LNHDA and SQIVND (reference sequence). Trimming shortened V by 7 bases and J by 5 bases, and 5 bases separated the two germline ends. There are 10 residues in the CDR3. CDR3 residues: CASMSTEAFF. Written as DNA, the CDR3 is TGTGCCAGTATGAGTACTGAAGCTTTCTTT.

This rearrangement joins TRBV10-3 to TRBJ1-1; D perhaps matches TRBD1 (5 bases). Trimming stripped 5 bases from V and 1 base from J, with 17 bases between. The CDR3 runs 16 residues. Germline assignment: CDR1 ENHRY and CDR2 SYGVKD. CDR3 DNA sequence: TGTGCCATCAGTAAAAACAGGACTCCTCAGAACACTGAAGCTTTCTTT. Residues: CAISKNRTPQNTEAFF.

This sequence joins TRBV4-3 and TRBJ2-5, with TRBD2 identical over 8 bases. CDR1 is LGHNA, CDR2 YSLEER, per germline. The CDR3 is 16 residues long. J gave up 5 bases and V 1 base, and 9 bases lay outside the gene matches. CDR3: CASSQGTSGSGETQYF. Written as DNA, the CDR3 is TGCGCCAGCAGCCAAGGAACTAGCGGATCCGGGGAGACCCAGTACTTC.

The V and J genes are TRBV9 and TRBJ2-1; D is ambiguous. The CDR3 runs to 13 residues. Trimming left V 4 bases short and J 0 bases short, with 5 bases between. CDR1 and CDR2 (germline): SGDLS, YYNGEE. The CDR3 DNA reads as TGTGCCAGCAGCCCTAGCTCCTACAATGAGCAGTTCTTC. This sequence encodes CASSPSSYNEQFF.

CDR3 DNA sequence: TGTGCCAGCAGTTCCCGCCTAGTGGGGGGGCAGTTCTTC. Translating gives CASSSRLVGGQFF. The chain recombines TRBV6-5 with TRBJ2-1; possible D gene TRBD2, 6 bases. Germline values: CDR1 MNHEY, CDR2 SVGAGI. The CDR3 loop spans 13 amino acids. Trimming stripped 4 bases from V and 12 bases from J, with 16 bases between.

This rearrangement joins TRBV10-3 to TRBJ2-7; D tentatively fits TRBD1 or TRBD2 (6 bases each). Trimming took off 11 bases at V and 7 bases at J, with 18 bases between the two ends. This CDR3 is built from 12 residues. Looked up from germline, CDR1 is ENHRY and CDR2 is SYGVKD. DNA of the CDR3: TGTGCCTCCCAGCCGGGGGCGGGGGAGCAGTACTTC. Its protein product is CASQPGAGEQYF.

V usage is TRBV4-1 and J usage is TRBJ2-3; perhaps D is TRBD1 or TRBD2 (6 bases each). V lost 1 base, J lost 4 bases, and 12 bases lay in between. Germline V CDR1 and CDR2: MGHRA, YSYEKL. CDR3 length: 15 residues. Written as DNA, the CDR3 is TGCGCCAGCAGCCAAGCCGGGGGCGAGGCAGATACGCAGTATTTT. Its translation: CASSQAGGEADTQYF.

The chain joins TRBV5-1 to TRBJ1-1; D unresolved. The CDR3 is 13 amino acids. In germline, CDR1 is SGHRS, CDR2 YFSETQ. Trimming took off 0 bases at V and 1 base at J, with 4 bases between the two ends. CDR3: CASSLERNTEAFF. Written as DNA, the CDR3 is TGCGCCAGCAGCTTGGAGCGGAACACTGAAGCTTTCTTT.